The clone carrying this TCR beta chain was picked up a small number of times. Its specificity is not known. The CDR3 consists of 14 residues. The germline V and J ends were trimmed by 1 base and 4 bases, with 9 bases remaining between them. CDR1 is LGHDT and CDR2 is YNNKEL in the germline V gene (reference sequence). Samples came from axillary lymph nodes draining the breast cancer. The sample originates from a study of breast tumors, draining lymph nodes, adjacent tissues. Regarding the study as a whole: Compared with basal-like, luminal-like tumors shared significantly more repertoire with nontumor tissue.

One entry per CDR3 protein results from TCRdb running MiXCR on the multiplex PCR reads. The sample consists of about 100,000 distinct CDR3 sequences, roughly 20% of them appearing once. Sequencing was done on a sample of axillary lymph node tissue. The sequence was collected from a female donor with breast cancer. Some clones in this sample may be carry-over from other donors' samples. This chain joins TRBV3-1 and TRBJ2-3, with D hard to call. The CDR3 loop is CASSQVVKSDTQYF. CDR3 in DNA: TGTGCCAGCAGCCAAGTGGTGAAATCAGATACGCAGTATTTT.